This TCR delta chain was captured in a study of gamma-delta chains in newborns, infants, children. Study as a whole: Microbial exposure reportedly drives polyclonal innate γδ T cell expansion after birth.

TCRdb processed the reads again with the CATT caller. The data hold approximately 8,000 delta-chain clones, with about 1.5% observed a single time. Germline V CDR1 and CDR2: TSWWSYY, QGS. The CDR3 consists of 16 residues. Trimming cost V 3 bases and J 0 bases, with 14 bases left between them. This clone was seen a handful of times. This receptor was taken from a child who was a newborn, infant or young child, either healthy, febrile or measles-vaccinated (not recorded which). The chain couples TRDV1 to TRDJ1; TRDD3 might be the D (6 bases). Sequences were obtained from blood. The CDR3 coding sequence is TGTGCTCTTGGGGATAGGAGGGGATTGTACACCGATAAACTCATCTTT. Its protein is CALGDRRGLYTDKLIF.